A single T cell receptor beta chain is shown here with its context. Using immunoSEQ multiplex PCR, the repertoire was profiled, and TCRdb retains in-frame clones only, with some absent. The data contain approximately 440,000 clones, roughly 80% of them singletons. Donors, without exception, were Caucasian adults residing in Nashville, Tennessee. The data are from a study of shared clonotypes between healthy human individuals. CDR1 LNHDA and CDR2 SQIVND come from the germline V gene (reference sequence). Trimming removed 6 bases from V and 5 bases from J, with 17 bases in between. This CDR3 region has 14 residues.

The receptor was derived from a middle-aged woman in good health. Some clones in this sample may be carry-over from other donors' samples. Sequencing used PBMCs. The chain carries TRBV19 and TRBJ2-7, with D tentatively TRBD2 (5 bases). The CDR3 spells CASSQPQDFHEQYF. The CDR3 bases are TGTGCCAGTAGCCAGCCCCAGGACTTTCACGAGCAGTACTTC.